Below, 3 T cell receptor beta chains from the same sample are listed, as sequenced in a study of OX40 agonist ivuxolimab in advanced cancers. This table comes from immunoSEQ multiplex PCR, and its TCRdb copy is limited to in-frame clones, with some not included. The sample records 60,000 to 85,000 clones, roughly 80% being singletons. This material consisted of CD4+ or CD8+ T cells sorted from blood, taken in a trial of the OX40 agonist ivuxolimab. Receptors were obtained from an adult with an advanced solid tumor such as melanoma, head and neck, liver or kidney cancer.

In DNA form, the CDR3 reads TGCGCCAGCAGGTCAGGGGACGGGGGGAAATACGAGCAGTACTTC. Translation: CASRSGDGGKYEQYF. The chain carries TRBV5-1 and TRBJ2-7; possible D gene TRBD2, 7 bases. V lost 5 bases and J 4 bases, leaving 19 bases between the germline ends. The CDR3 is 15 amino acids. CDR1 and CDR2 from the germline V gene are SGHRS and YFSETQ.

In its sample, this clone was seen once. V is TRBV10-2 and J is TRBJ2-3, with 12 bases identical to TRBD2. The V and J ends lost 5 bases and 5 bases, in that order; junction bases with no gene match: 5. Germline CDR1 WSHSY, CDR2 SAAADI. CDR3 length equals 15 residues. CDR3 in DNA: TGCGCCAGCAGTCGACTAGCGGGGGTGGGAGATACGCAGTATTTT. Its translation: CASSRLAGVGDTQYF.

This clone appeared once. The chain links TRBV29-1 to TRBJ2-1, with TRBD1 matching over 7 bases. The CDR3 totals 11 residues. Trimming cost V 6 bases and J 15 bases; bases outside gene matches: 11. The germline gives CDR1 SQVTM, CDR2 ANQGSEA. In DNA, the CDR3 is TGCAGCGTAGGGGGCCTTACGTCTCCGTTCTTC. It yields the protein CSVGGLTSPFF.